A selection of T cell receptor beta chains follows, all from one sample in a study of blood T cell repertoires in COVID-19. Profiling relied on immunoSEQ multiplex PCR, and the TCRdb table lists in-frame clones only, not all of them. Among 110,000 to 150,000 clones listed, roughly 80% were seen once. Sequencing used peripheral blood. The receptors were sampled from a man aged 50 to 60 with active or convalescent COVID-19. Both conserved end residues are part of each CDR3. A D gene is named only where the DNA matches it firmly. Clone sizes are given selectively: once, few, many, or a class where the clone is expanded.

V gene,D gene,J gene,clone size,CDR3 protein,CDR3 DNA
TRBV28,TRBD2,TRBJ2-7,many,CASSPGTSGTEQYF,TGTGCCAGCAGTCCCGGGACTAGCGGGACCGAGCAGTACTTC
TRBV27,.,TRBJ1-2,.,CASSLGRGMYGYTF,TGTGCCAGCAGTTTGGGACGGGGGATGTATGGCTACACCTTC
TRBV7-2,.,TRBJ1-4,.,CASSLAGGTNEKLFF,TGTGCCAGCAGCTTAGCGGGGGGAACTAATGAAAAACTGTTTTTT
TRBV19,TRBD2,TRBJ2-7,once,CASSLAGGRGGYEQYF,TGTGCCAGTAGTCTAGCGGGGGGCAGGGGCGGCTACGAGCAGTACTTC
TRBV27,.,TRBJ1-1,.,CASTKQGRNTEAFF,TGTGCCAGCACTAAACAGGGAAGGAACACTGAAGCTTTCTTT
TRBV27,.,TRBJ2-7,.,CASSFRIGAYEQYF,TGTGCCAGCAGTTTCAGGATAGGGGCCTACGAGCAGTACTTC
TRBV9,.,TRBJ2-5,.,CASSPSQETQYF,TGTGCCAGCAGCCCTTCTCAAGAGACCCAGTACTTC
TRBV11-3,.,TRBJ2-3,.,CASSSGLSITDTQYF,TGTGCCAGCAGCTCGGGACTTTCAATCACAGATACGCAGTATTTT
TRBV24-1,TRBD2,TRBJ2-3,.,CATSDPGRGGTDTQYF,TGTGCCACCAGTGACCCCGGGAGGGGGGGCACAGATACGCAGTATTTT
TRBV6-1,.,TRBJ2-5,.,CASSDFGRTGTQYF,TGTGCCAGCAGTGATTTCGGTAGAACGGGGACCCAGTACTTC
TRBV21-1,.,TRBJ2-1,.,CASSKRRTSGRAKEQFF,TGTGCCAGCAGCAAAAGGCGGACTAGCGGGAGGGCCAAGGAGCAGTTCTTC
TRBV5-5,TRBD1,TRBJ2-1,.,CASSWGTGGITYNEQFF,TGTGCCAGCAGCTGGGGGACAGGGGGTATTACCTACAATGAGCAGTTCTTC
TRBV5-8,TRBD1,TRBJ1-2,once,CASSLVPGGTAMGYTF,TGTGCCAGCAGCTTGGTACCTGGGGGGACAGCTATGGGCTACACCTTC
TRBV7-2,.,TRBJ1-1,few,CASSLDSKAEAFF,TGTGCCAGCAGCTTAGACAGTAAAGCTGAAGCTTTCTTT
TRBV9,.,TRBJ2-5,.,CASSPHAGTETQYF,TGTGCCAGCAGCCCCCACGCAGGGACTGAGACCCAGTACTTC
TRBV6-4,TRBD1,TRBJ2-3,.,CASSGQIFTDTQYF,TGTGCCAGCTCGGGACAGATATTCACAGATACGCAGTATTTT
TRBV6-4,.,TRBJ2-7,.,CASMLGNYEQYF,TGTGCCAGCATGCTCGGGAACTACGAGCAGTACTTC
TRBV6-5,.,TRBJ1-2,.,CASSYGAGNYGYTF,TGTGCCAGCAGTTACGGGGCAGGGAACTATGGCTACACCTTC
TRBV6-6,.,TRBJ2-1,.,CASSREEALYNEQFF,TGTGCCAGCAGTCGTGAGGAGGCCCTCTACAATGAGCAGTTCTTC
TRBV6-5,TRBD1,TRBJ1-6,.,CASTRTGQGNSPLHF,TGTGCCAGCACCCGGACAGGGCAGGGTAATTCACCCCTCCACTTT
TRBV6-1,TRBD2,TRBJ2-7,.,CASSEALGTGGWREQYF,TGTGCCAGCAGTGAAGCGCTTGGGACGGGAGGGTGGCGGGAGCAGTACTTC
TRBV30,TRBD1,TRBJ1-5,.,CACSRDRGQPQHF,TGTGCCTGTTCCCGGGACAGAGGCCAGCCCCAGCATTTT
TRBV15,TRBD2,TRBJ2-4,.,CATSKGLAGADLAKNIQYF,TGTGCCACCAGCAAGGGACTAGCGGGAGCAGATCTAGCCAAAAACATTCAGTACTTC
TRBV13,TRBD2,TRBJ2-7,.,CASSLATSGYTYEQYF,TGTGCCAGCAGCTTGGCCACTAGCGGGTATACCTACGAGCAGTACTTC
TRBV7-3,.,TRBJ1-1,.,CASSLTAEGNTEAFF,TGTGCCAGCAGCTTAACGGCAGAGGGCAACACTGAAGCTTTCTTT
TRBV6-5,TRBD2,TRBJ2-7,.,CASRLSGGYEQYF,TGTGCCAGTCGACTAAGCGGGGGATACGAGCAGTACTTC
TRBV10-1,TRBD1,TRBJ2-7,.,CASSDYGQGYEQYF,TGCGCCAGCAGTGACTACGGACAGGGCTACGAGCAGTACTTC
TRBV3-1/TRBV3-2,.,TRBJ2-1,once,CASSGVAEQFF,TGTGCCAGCAGCGGAGTGGCTGAGCAGTTCTTC
TRBV5-1,.,TRBJ1-2,.,CASSATTGNYGYTF,TGCGCCAGCAGCGCCACCACAGGGAACTATGGCTACACCTTC
TRBV4-1,.,TRBJ1-1,.,CASSPPRGGTEAFF,TGCGCCAGCAGCCCCCCTAGGGGGGGGACTGAAGCTTTCTTT
TRBV28,.,TRBJ2-7,.,CASSFAAYEQYF,TGTGCCAGCAGTTTCGCAGCCTACGAGCAGTACTTC
TRBV20-1,.,TRBJ1-1,.,CSASDPREGDTEAFF,TGCAGTGCTAGTGACCCCCGGGAGGGGGACACTGAAGCTTTCTTT
TRBV29-1,TRBD1,TRBJ2-7,few,CSVEGLGQETYEQYF,TGCAGCGTTGAAGGCTTGGGACAGGAAACCTACGAGCAGTACTTC
TRBV18,.,TRBJ1-1,.,CASSPPGLWVDTEAFF,TGTGCCAGCTCACCACCGGGACTTTGGGTCGACACTGAAGCTTTCTTT
TRBV6-6,.,TRBJ1-3,.,CASARQGLSGNTIYF,TGTGCCAGCGCCCGGCAGGGCCTCTCTGGAAACACCATATATTTT
TRBV6-1,TRBD1,TRBJ2-2,.,CASSEWGVPGQGPTGELFF,TGTGCCAGCAGTGAATGGGGGGTCCCGGGACAGGGGCCCACCGGGGAGCTGTTTTTT
TRBV5-1,.,TRBJ1-2,.,CASSLGASGGYTF,TGCGCCAGCAGCTTAGGGGCCTCCGGTGGCTACACCTTC
TRBV11-3,.,TRBJ2-7,.,CASSLDGSGNYEQYF,TGTGCCAGCAGCTTAGATGGCAGCGGAAATTACGAGCAGTACTTC
TRBV21-1,.,TRBJ2-1,.,CASSIPGHQADEQFF,TGTGCCAGCAGCATACCGGGACACCAGGCTGATGAGCAGTTCTTC
TRBV19,.,TRBJ1-2,.,CASSIPTQGRYGYTF,TGTGCCAGTAGTATACCTACACAGGGACGATATGGCTACACCTTC
TRBV5-1,.,TRBJ1-4,.,CASSLGLAPPSQDEKLFF,TGCGCCAGCAGCCTGGGCCTCGCCCCGCCCAGTCAAGATGAAAAACTGTTTTTT
TRBV6-1,.,TRBJ1-3,.,CASSELPAIGNTIYF,TGTGCCAGCAGTGAATTGCCCGCTATTGGAAACACCATATATTTT
TRBV7-8,TRBD2,TRBJ2-7,.,CASSSLAGEMSYEQYF,TGTGCCAGCAGCTCCCTAGCGGGAGAAATGAGCTACGAGCAGTACTTC
TRBV4-2,.,TRBJ1-2,.,CASSQDHQGFTVNYGYTF,TGTGCCAGCAGCCAAGACCATCAGGGGTTTACAGTTAACTATGGCTACACCTTC
TRBV10-3,TRBD1,TRBJ2-5,.,CATGPGTGEETQYF,TGTGCCACCGGCCCCGGGACAGGGGAAGAGACCCAGTACTTC
TRBV5-1,.,TRBJ1-1,.,CASSPLGVSEAFF,TGCGCCAGCAGCCCTCTCGGGGTCTCGGAAGCTTTCTTT
TRBV9,.,TRBJ1-1,.,CASSVVGAWTEAFF,TGTGCCAGCAGCGTAGTGGGGGCGTGGACTGAAGCTTTCTTT
TRBV5-1,TRBD2,TRBJ2-3,.,CASSLTGTSGSLSTDTQYF,TGCGCCAGCAGCTTGACAGGGACTAGCGGGAGTTTAAGCACAGATACGCAGTATTTT
TRBV4-1,TRBD2,TRBJ2-5,.,CASSPQRGLGETQYF,TGCGCCAGCAGCCCACAGCGGGGCCTTGGAGAGACCCAGTACTTC
TRBV27,TRBD1,TRBJ1-3,.,CASSLGPDSDRDSGNTIYF,TGTGCCAGCAGTTTAGGGCCCGACAGCGACAGGGACTCTGGAAACACCATATATTTT
TRBV20-1,.,TRBJ2-1,.,CSAVIGDEQFF,TGCAGTGCTGTGATAGGGGATGAGCAGTTCTTC
TRBV7-3,.,TRBJ2-3,.,CASSFEGGRTDTQYF,TGTGCCAGCAGCTTTGAGGGAGGACGCACAGATACGCAGTATTTT
TRBV28,TRBD1,TRBJ1-5,few,CASSPGTGGRSNQPQHF,TGTGCCAGCAGCCCAGGGACAGGGGGCAGGAGCAATCAGCCCCAGCATTTT
TRBV29-1,.,TRBJ1-1,.,CSLARNTEAFF,TGCAGCTTGGCCCGGAACACTGAAGCTTTCTTT
TRBV7-9,TRBD2,TRBJ2-5,.,CASRLAGGSQETQYF,TGTGCCAGCAGACTAGCGGGAGGGTCCCAAGAGACCCAGTACTTC
TRBV6-5,.,TRBJ1-1,.,CASTARFSNTEAFF,TGTGCCAGCACTGCCAGGTTTTCGAACACTGAAGCTTTCTTT
TRBV2,TRBD1,TRBJ2-7,.,CASMGLQGDWGSYEQYF,TGTGCCAGCATGGGCCTTCAGGGGGATTGGGGCTCCTACGAGCAGTACTTC
TRBV5-1,.,TRBJ2-7,.,CASTIAGSSYEQYF,TGCGCCAGCACGATTGCCGGTAGCTCCTACGAGCAGTACTTC
TRBV11-2,TRBD2,TRBJ2-5,.,CASSLGLPHQETQYF,TGTGCCAGCAGCTTGGGACTACCCCACCAAGAGACCCAGTACTTC